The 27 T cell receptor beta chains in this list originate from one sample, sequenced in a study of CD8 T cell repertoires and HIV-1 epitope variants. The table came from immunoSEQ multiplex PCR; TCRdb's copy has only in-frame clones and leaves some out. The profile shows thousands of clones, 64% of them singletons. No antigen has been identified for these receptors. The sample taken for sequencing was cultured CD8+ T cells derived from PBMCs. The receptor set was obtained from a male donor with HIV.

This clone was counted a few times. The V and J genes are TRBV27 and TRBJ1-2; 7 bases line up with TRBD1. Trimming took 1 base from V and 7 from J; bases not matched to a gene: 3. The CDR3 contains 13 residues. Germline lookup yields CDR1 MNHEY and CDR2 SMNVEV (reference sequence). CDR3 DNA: TGTGCCAGCAGTTTATTGACAGGGAGTGGCTACACCTTC. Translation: CASSLLTGSGYTF.

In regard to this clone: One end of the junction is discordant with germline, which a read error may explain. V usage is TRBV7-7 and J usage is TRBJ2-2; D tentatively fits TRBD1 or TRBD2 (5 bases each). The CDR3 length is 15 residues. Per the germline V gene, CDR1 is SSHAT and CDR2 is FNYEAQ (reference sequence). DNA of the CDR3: TGTGCTAGCAGCCCCTTGGGACCCCGCCCCGGGGAGCTGTTTTTT. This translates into CASSPLGPRPGELFF.

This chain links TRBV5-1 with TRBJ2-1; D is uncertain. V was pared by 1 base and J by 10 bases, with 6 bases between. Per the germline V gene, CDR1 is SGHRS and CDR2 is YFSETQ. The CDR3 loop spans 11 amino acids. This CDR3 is CASSLSEEQFF. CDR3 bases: TGCGCCAGCAGCTTGTCCGAGGAGCAGTTCTTC.

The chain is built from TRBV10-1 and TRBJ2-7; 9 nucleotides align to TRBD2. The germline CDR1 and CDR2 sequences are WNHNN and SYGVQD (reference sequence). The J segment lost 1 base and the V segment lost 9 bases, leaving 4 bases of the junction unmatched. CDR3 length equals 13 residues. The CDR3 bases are TGCGCCAGTAGCGGGAGTGGGTCCTACGAGCAGTACTTC. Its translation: CASSGSGSYEQYF.

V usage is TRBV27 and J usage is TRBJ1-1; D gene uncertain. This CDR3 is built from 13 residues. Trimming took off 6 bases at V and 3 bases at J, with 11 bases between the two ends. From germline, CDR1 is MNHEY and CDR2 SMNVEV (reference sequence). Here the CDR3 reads CASRRVWDTEAFF. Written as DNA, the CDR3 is TGTGCCAGCAGGAGGGTGTGGGACACTGAAGCTTTCTTT.

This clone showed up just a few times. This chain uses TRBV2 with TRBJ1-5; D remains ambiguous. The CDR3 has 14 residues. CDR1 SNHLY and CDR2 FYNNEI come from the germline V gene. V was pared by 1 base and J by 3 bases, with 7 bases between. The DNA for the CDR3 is TGTGCCAGCAGTGAAGGGGCGGTCAATCAGCCCCAGCATTTT. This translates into CASSEGAVNQPQHF.

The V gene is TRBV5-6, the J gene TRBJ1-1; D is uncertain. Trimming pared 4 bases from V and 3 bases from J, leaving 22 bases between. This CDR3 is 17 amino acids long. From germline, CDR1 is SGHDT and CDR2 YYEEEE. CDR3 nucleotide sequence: TGTGCCAGCAGCCCCGTATGGTCCGCGATGGTGGACACTGAAGCTTTCTTT. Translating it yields CASSPVWSAMVDTEAFF.

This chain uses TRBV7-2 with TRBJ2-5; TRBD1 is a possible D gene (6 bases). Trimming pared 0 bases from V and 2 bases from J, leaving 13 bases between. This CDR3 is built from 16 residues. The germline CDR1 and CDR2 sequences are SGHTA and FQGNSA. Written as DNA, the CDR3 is TGTGCCAGCAGCTTAGCGACAGGCCTAGGTCAAGAGACCCAGTACTTC. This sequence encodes CASSLATGLGQETQYF.

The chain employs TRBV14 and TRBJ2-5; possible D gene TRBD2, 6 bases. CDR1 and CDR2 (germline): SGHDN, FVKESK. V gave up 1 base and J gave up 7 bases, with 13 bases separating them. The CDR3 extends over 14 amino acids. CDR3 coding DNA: TGTGCCAGCAGCCAAGTGCGGGGCCGGGGGACCCAGTACTTC. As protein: CASSQVRGRGTQYF.

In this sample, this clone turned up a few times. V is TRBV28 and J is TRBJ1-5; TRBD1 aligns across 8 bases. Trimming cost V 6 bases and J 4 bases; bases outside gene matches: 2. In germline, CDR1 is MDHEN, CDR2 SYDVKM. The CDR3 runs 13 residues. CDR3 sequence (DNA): TGTGCCAGCAGGACAGGGGCGAATCAGCCCCAGCATTTT. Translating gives CASRTGANQPQHF.

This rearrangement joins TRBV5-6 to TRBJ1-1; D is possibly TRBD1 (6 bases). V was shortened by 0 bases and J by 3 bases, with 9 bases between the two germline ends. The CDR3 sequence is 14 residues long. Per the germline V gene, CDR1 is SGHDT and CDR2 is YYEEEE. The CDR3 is CASSLGTAYTEAFF. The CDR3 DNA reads TGTGCCAGCAGCTTGGGGACAGCATACACTGAAGCTTTCTTT.

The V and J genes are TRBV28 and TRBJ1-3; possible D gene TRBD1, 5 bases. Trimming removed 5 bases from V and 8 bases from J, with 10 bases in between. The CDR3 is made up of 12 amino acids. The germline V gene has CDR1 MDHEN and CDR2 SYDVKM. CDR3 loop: CASSADRYTIYF. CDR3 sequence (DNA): TGTGCCAGCAGTGCCGACAGATACACCATATATTTT. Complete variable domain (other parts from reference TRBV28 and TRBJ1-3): DVKVTQSSRYLVKRTGEKVFLECVQDMDHENMFWYRQDPGLGLRLIYFSYDVKMKEKGDIPEGYSVSREKKERFSLILESASTNQTSMYLCASSADRYTIYFGEGSWLTVV.

CDR3 protein: CASRRGVEQYF. CDR3 DNA sequence: TGTGCCAGCAGGAGGGGTGTCGAGCAGTACTTC. The chain is built from TRBV6-5 and TRBJ2-7; possibly TRBD1 or TRBD2 for D (5 bases each). The CDR3 extends over 11 amino acids. CDR1 MNHEY and CDR2 SVGAGI come from the germline V gene. Trimming removed 6 bases from V and 6 bases from J, with 9 bases in between.

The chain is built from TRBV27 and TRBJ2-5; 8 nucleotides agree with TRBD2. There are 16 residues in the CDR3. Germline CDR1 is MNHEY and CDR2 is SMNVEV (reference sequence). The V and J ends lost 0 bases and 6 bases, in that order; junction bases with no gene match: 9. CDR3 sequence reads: CASSLSSGEPPKTQYF. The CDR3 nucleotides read TGTGCCAGCAGTTTATCTAGCGGGGAGCCTCCAAAGACCCAGTACTTC.

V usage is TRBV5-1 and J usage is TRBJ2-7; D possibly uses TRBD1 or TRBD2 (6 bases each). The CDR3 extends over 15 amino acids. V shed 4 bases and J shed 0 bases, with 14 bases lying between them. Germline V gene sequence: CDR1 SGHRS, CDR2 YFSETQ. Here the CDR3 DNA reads TGCGCCAGCAGCCCGAAGGGGGGTTCCTCCTACGAGCAGTACTTC. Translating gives CASSPKGGSSYEQYF.

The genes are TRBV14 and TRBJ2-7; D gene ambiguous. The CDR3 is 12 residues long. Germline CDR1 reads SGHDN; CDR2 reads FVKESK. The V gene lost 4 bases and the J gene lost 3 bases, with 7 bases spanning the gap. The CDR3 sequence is CASSPAHYEQYF. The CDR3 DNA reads TGTGCCAGCAGCCCTGCTCACTACGAGCAGTACTTC.

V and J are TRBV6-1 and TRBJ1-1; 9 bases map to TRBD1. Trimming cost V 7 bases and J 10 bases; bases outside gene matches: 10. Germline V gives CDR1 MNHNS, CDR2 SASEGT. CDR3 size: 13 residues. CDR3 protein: CASTLMGQGLAFF. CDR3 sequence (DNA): TGTGCCAGCACCCTTATGGGACAGGGCTTAGCTTTCTTT.

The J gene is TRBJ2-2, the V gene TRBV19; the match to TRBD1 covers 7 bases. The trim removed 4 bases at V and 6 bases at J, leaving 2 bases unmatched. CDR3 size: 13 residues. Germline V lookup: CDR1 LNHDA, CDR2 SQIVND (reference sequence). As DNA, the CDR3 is TGTGCCAGTAGTACCGGACAGGCCGGGGAGCTGTTTTTT. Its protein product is CASSTGQAGELFF. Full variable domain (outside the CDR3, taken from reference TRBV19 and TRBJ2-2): DGGITQSPKYLFRKEGQNVTLSCEQNLNHDAMYWYRQDPGQGLRLIYYSQIVNDFQKGDIAEGYSVSREKKESFPLTVTSAQKNPTAFYLCASSTGQAGELFFGEGSRLTVL.

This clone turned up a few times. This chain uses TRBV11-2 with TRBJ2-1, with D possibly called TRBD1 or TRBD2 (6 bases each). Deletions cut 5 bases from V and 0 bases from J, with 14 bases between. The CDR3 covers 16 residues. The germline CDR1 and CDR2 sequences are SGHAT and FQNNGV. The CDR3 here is CASSPLRGPSYNEQFF. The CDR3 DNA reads TGTGCCAGCAGCCCTCTACGGGGGCCCTCCTACAATGAGCAGTTCTTC.

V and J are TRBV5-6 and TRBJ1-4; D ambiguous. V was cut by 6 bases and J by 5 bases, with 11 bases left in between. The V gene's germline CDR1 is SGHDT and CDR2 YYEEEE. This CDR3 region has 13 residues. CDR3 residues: CASTWRGNEKLFF. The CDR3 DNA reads TGTGCCAGCACCTGGAGAGGCAATGAAAAACTGTTTTTT.

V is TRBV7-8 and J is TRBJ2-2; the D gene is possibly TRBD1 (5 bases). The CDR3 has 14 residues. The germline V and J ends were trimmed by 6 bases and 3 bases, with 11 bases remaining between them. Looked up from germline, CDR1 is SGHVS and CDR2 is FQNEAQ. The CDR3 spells CASSSRGDTGELFF. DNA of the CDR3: TGTGCCAGCAGTTCTAGGGGTGACACCGGGGAGCTGTTTTTT. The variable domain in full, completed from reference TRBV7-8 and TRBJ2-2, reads GAGVSQSPRYKVAKRGQDVALRCDPISGHVSLFWYQQALGQGPEFLTYFQNEAQLDKSGLPSDRFFAERPEGSVSTLKIQRTQQEDSAVYLCASSSRGDTGELFFGEGSRLTVL.

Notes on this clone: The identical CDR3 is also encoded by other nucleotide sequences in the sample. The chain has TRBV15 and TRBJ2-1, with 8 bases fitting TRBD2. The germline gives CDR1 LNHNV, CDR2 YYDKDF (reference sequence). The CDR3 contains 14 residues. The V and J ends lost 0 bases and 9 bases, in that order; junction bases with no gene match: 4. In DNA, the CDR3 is TGTGCCACCAGCAGAGATCGCGCGGGGGGTGAGCAGTTCTTC. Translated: CATSRDRAGGEQFF.

The chain's CDR3 is CASSRTSPPEQYF. The CDR3 nucleotides are TGTGCCAGCAGCCGGACTAGCCCCCCCGAGCAGTACTTC. The genes are TRBV2 and TRBJ2-7; 8 nucleotides match TRBD2. Germline V lookup: CDR1 SNHLY, CDR2 FYNNEI. The CDR3 consists of 13 residues. V lost 6 bases, J lost 6 bases, and 7 bases stayed unmatched.

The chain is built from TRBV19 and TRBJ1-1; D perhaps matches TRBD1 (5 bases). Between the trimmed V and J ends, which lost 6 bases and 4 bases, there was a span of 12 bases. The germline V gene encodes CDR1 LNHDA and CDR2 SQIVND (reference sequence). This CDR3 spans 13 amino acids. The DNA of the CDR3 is TGTGCCAGTAGGAACGGGGGGTCCACTGAAGCTTTCTTT. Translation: CASRNGGSTEAFF.

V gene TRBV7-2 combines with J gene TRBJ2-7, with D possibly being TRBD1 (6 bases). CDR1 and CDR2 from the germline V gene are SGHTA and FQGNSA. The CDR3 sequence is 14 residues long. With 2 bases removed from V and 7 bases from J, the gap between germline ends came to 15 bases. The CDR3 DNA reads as TGTGCCAGCAGCTTAAACCCTCAGGGGTGGGAGCAGTACTTC. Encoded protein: CASSLNPQGWEQYF. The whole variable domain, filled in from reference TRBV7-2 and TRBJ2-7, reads GAGVSQSPSNKVTEKGKDVELRCDPISGHTALYWYRQSLGQGLEFLIYFQGNSAPDKSGLPSDRFSAERTGGSVSTLTIQRTQQEDSAVYLCASSLNPQGWEQYFGPGTRLTVT.

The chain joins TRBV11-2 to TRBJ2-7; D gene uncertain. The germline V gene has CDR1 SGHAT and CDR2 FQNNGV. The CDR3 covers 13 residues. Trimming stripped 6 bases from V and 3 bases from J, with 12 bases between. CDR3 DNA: TGTGCCAGCAGTCCGAACGGATACTACGAGCAGTACTTC. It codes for CASSPNGYYEQYF.

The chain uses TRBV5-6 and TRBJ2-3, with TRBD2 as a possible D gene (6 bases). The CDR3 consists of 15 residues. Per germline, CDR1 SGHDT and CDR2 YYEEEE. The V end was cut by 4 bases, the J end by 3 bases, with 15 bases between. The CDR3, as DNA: TGTGCCAGCAGCGGTGACGGGGGTCGTACAGATACGCAGTATTTT. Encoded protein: CASSGDGGRTDTQYF.